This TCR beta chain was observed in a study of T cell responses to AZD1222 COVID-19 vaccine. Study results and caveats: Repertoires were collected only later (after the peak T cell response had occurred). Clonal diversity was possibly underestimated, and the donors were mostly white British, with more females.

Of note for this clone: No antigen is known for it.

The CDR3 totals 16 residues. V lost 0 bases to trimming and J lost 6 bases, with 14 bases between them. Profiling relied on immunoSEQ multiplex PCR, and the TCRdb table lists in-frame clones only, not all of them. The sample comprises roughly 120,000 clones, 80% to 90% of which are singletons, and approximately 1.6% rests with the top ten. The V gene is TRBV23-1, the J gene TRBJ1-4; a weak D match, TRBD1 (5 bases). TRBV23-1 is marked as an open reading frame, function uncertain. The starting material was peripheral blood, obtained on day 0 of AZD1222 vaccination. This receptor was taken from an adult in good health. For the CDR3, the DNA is TGCGCCAGCAGTCAATCGCTCCGGGGGGGGTATGAAAAACTGTTTTTT. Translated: CASSQSLRGGYEKLFF.